This T cell receptor (beta chain) was captured in a study of blood T cell repertoires in COVID-19. In the study overall: Sources were T cells, B-cell-depleted T cells, or PBMCs; the material itself was cDNA or gDNA.

V lost 6 bases to trimming and J lost 4 bases; unmatched junction nucleotides: 2. The germline V gene has CDR1 SGHAT and CDR2 FQNNGV. The CDR3 covers 13 residues. Original methodology: Reference gene primer amplification yielded estimated nucleated cell counts. The repertoire was sequenced with immunoSEQ multiplex PCR; TCRdb's copy has only in-frame clones and lacks some. The D gene and trimming were derived from the DNA, and the V and J assignments and clone size from that table. The data contain about 260,000 clones, around 87% of them singletons. The sequenced material came from peripheral blood. The V call is TRBV11-2, the J call TRBJ1-5; TRBD1 aligns across 8 bases. The source is a woman between 40 and 55 years old who had recovered from COVID-19. The CDR3 loop reads CASSRQGNQPQHF. The CDR3 DNA is TGTGCCAGCAGTCGACAGGGGAATCAGCCCCAGCATTTT.